A single sample gave rise to the 12 T cell receptor beta chains below, sequenced in a study of OX40 agonist ivuxolimab in advanced cancers. TCRdb's table, derived via immunoSEQ multiplex PCR, lists solely in-frame clones and lacks some. The table has about 31,000 clones, roughly three quarters seen once. This specimen consisted of CD4+ or CD8+ T cells sorted from blood, obtained in a trial of the OX40 agonist ivuxolimab. The receptors shown here come from an adult with an advanced solid tumor such as melanoma, head and neck, liver or kidney cancer.

The J gene is TRBJ2-1, the V gene TRBV7-2; D gene ambiguous. V was shortened by 3 bases and J by 9 bases, with 6 bases between the two germline ends. Per the germline V gene, CDR1 is SGHTA and CDR2 is FQGNSA. CDR3 length equals 11 residues. CDR3 nucleotides: TGTGCCAGCAGCTTCGTGGTTGAGCAGTTCTTC. It encodes CASSFVVEQFF.

The chain recombines TRBV5-4 with TRBJ2-7; 8 bases are a match to TRBD1. This CDR3 spans 13 amino acids. The germline CDR1 and CDR2 sequences are SGHNT and YYREEE (reference sequence). V lost 6 bases, J lost 5 bases, and 7 bases stayed unmatched. The CDR3 sequence is CASIGDRSDEQYF. CDR3 in DNA: TGTGCCAGCATAGGGGACAGGTCGGACGAGCAGTACTTC. Drawing the rest from reference TRBV5-4 and TRBJ2-7, the complete variable domain is ETGVTQSPTHLIKTRGQQVTLRCSSQSGHNTVSWYQQALGQGPQFIFQYYREEENGRGNFPPRFSGLQFPNYSSELNVNALELDDSALYLCASIGDRSDEQYFGPGTRLTVT.

The J gene is TRBJ1-6, the V gene TRBV6-1; D uncertain. Trimming cost V 1 base and J 0 bases, with 13 bases left between them. This CDR3 region has 18 residues. The germline V gene has CDR1 MNHNS and CDR2 SASEGT. CDR3 sequence: CASSEENRRYSYNSPLHF. Written as DNA, the CDR3 is TGTGCCAGCAGTGAAGAGAATCGTCGGTACTCCTATAATTCACCCCTCCACTTT.

This chain uses TRBV30 with TRBJ2-2, with 7 bases aligning to TRBD2. Germline-derived CDR1 and CDR2 are GTSNPN and SVGIG (reference sequence). With V trimmed by 4 bases and J by 0 bases, 11 bases remained unmatched. The CDR3 consists of 17 residues. The CDR3 sequence: CAWTKTRLAANTGELFF. In DNA form, the CDR3 reads TGTGCCTGGACAAAAACTAGACTAGCCGCGAACACCGGGGAGCTGTTTTTT.

The gene calls are TRBV5-1 and TRBJ2-4; D possibly corresponds to TRBD2 (5 bases). Germline V gene data show CDR1 as SGHRS and CDR2 as YFSETQ. Trimming stripped 0 bases from V and 2 bases from J, with 9 bases between. The CDR3 loop spans 15 amino acids. The CDR3 DNA reads TGCGCCAGCAGCTTGGCCGGGGATCCCAAAAACATTCAGTACTTC. Translation: CASSLAGDPKNIQYF.

This clone turned up a few times. CDR3 DNA sequence: TGTGCCAGCAGTAGGGAGTCGCATGGCAATCAGCCCCAGCATTTT. Its protein product is CASSRESHGNQPQHF. This chain links TRBV6-5 with TRBJ1-5, with unresolved D. Trimming cost V 5 bases and J 2 bases, with 13 bases left between them. CDR1 and CDR2 (germline): MNHEY, SVGAGI. The CDR3 has 15 amino acids.

This chain links TRBV21-1 with TRBJ2-5; TRBD2 is the table's D call, not checked against the DNA. TRBV21-1 is a listed pseudogene. The CDR3 is made up of 15 amino acids. CDR3 nucleotides: TGTGCCAGGGCGTATTCCGGGGTGAAAAGAGAGACCCAGTACTTC. Its protein is CARAYSGVKRETQYF.

DNA of the CDR3: TGCGCCAGCAGCTTGGGTCTGGGATCGGCTTTGGGCTATGGCTACACCTTC. This encodes CASSLGLGSALGYGYTF. This chain uses TRBV5-1 with TRBJ1-2; D ambiguous. This CDR3 spans 17 amino acids. Trimming took off 0 bases at V and 4 bases at J, with 19 bases between the two ends. Germline-derived CDR1 and CDR2 are SGHRS and YFSETQ.

The chain carries TRBV6-1 and TRBJ1-2; 9 bases agree with TRBD1. CDR3 size: 14 residues. Germline CDR1 MNHNS, CDR2 SASEGT. V lost 8 bases and J lost 5; bases outside the gene matches: 9. CDR3 sequence (DNA): TGTGCCAGCGCGCCGACCGGACAGGGGTATGGCTACACCTTC. Amino acids: CASAPTGQGYGYTF.

The chain employs TRBV7-9 and TRBJ2-7; D tentatively fits TRBD1 or TRBD2 (5 bases each). The CDR3 loop spans 15 amino acids. Trimming stripped 5 bases from V and 5 bases from J, with 19 bases between. Looked up from germline, CDR1 is SEHNR and CDR2 is FQNEAQ (reference sequence). CDR3 sequence: CASSPPDRGYDEQYF. The CDR3, as DNA: TGTGCCAGCAGCCCCCCAGACAGAGGGTACGACGAGCAGTACTTC.

This clone appeared a single time. The rearrangement joins TRBV6-1 to TRBJ2-5, with D perhaps TRBD2 (7 bases). The J call may not be correct, given that the DNA end is closer to TRBJ2-7. This CDR3 is 16 amino acids long. In germline, CDR1 is MNHNS, CDR2 SASEGT. The CDR3 DNA follows: TGTGCCAGCAGTGAAATAGGCGGGGGCGCTGGGTACGAGCAGTACTTC. Protein product: CASSEIGGGAGYEQYF.

V usage is TRBV6-4 and J usage is TRBJ2-1; 7 bases match TRBD1. Per the germline V gene, CDR1 is MRHNA and CDR2 is SNTAGT. This CDR3 contains 15 residues. V shed 0 bases, J shed 8 bases, and the junction held 7 bases outside the gene matches. CDR3 in DNA: TGTGCCAGCAGTGACTCTATGACAGGGCCGGATGAGCAGTTCTTC. This sequence encodes CASSDSMTGPDEQFF.